The source of this T cell receptor (beta chain) is a study of PD-L1 blockade in urothelial cancer. Data came from immunoSEQ multiplex PCR; TCRdb stores just in-frame clones and leaves some out. The repertoire holds 44,000 or so clones, roughly 86% seen once, with about 3.3% in the top ten. The junction had 7 bases not matched to a gene; V was cut back by 4 bases and J by 7 bases. The CDR3 has 15 amino acids. Germline V gene data show CDR1 as MNHEY and CDR2 as SMNVEV (reference sequence). This chain uses TRBV27 with TRBJ2-2; 9 positions agree with TRBD1. This receptor was taken from a man between 65 and 85 years old with urothelial cancer. The source material was PBMCs, sampled around atezolizumab (anti-PD-L1) treatment. CDR3 nucleotides: TGTGCCAGCAGTTACCACAGGGGGCCGAGCGGGGAGCTGTTTTTT. This sequence encodes CASSYHRGPSGELFF.